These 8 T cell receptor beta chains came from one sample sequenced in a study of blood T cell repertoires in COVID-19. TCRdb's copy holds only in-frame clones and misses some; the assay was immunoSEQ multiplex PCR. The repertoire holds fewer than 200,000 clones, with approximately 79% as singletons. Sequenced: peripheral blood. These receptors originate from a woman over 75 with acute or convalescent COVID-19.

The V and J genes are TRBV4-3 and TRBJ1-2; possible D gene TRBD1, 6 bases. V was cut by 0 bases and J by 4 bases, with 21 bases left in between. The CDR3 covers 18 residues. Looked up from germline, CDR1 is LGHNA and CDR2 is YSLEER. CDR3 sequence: CASSQERVRRGTPYGYTF. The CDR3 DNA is TGCGCCAGCAGCCAAGAAAGGGTTCGGAGAGGGACACCCTATGGCTACACCTTC.

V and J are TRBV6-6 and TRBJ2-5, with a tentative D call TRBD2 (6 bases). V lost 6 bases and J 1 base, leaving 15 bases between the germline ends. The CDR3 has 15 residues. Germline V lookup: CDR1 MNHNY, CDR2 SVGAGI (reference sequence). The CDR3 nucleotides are TGTGCCAGCAGCCCCCCAACTAGCCTCCAAGAGACCCAGTACTTC. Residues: CASSPPTSLQETQYF.

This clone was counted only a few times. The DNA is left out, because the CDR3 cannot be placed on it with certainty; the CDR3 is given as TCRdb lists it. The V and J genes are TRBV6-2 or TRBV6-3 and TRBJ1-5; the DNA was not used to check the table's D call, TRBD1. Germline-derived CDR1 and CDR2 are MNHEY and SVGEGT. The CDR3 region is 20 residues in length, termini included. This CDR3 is CASSSSTGVYLEDSNQPQHF.

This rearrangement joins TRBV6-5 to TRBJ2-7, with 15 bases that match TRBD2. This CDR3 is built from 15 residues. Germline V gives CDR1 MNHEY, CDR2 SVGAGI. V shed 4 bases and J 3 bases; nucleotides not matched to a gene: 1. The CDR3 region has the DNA TGTGCCAGCAGTTGGGGACTAGCGGGAGGCTACGAGCAGTACTTC. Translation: CASSWGLAGGYEQYF.

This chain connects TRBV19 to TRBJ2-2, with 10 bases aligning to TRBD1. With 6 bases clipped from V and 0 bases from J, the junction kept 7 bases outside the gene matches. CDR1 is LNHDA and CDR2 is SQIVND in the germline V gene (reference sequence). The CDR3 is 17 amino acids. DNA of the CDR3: TGTGCCAGTAGCCTTAACGGACAGGGGGCGAACACCGGGGAGCTGTTTTTT. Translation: CASSLNGQGANTGELFF.

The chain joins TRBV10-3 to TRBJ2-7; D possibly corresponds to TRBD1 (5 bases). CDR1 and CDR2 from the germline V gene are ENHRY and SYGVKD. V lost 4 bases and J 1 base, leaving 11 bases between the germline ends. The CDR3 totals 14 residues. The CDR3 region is CAISGMQGSYEQYF. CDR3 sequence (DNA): TGTGCCATCAGTGGGATGCAGGGATCCTACGAGCAGTACTTC.

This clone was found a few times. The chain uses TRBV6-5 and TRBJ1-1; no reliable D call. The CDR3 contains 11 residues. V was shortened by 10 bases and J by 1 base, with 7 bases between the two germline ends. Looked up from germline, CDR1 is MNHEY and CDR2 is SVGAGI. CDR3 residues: CATRRNTEAFF. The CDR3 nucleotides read TGTGCCACCCGGAGGAACACTGAAGCTTTCTTT.

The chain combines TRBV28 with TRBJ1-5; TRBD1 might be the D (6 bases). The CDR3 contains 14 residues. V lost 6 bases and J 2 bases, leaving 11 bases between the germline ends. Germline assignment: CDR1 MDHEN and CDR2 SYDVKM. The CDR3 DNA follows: TGTGCCAGCAGCCAGGGGATCGGCAATCAGCCCCAGCATTTT. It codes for CASSQGIGNQPQHF. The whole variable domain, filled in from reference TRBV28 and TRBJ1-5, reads DVKVTQSSRYLVKRTGEKVFLECVQDMDHENMFWYRQDPGLGLRLIYFSYDVKMKEKGDIPEGYSVSREKKERFSLILESASTNQTSMYLCASSQGIGNQPQHFGDGTRLSIL.